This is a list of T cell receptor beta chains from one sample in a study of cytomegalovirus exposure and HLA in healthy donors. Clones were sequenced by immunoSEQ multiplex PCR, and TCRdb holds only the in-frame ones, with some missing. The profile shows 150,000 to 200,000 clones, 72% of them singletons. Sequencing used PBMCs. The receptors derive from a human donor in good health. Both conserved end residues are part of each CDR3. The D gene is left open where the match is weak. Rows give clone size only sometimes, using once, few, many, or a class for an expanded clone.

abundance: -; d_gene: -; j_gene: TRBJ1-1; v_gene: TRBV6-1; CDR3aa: CASSLEEGNTEAFF; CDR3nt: TGTGCCAGCAGCCTCGAGGAAGGGAACACTGAAGCTTTCTTT
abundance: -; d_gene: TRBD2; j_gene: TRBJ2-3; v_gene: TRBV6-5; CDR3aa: CASSRTSGAMDTQYF; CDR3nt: TGTGCCAGCAGCCGGACTAGCGGGGCAATGGATACGCAGTATTTT
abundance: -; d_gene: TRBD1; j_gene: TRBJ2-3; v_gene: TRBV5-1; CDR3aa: CASSSGPSGTGETDTQYF; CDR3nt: TGCGCCAGCAGCAGTGGGCCATCCGGGACAGGGGAAACAGATACGCAGTATTTT
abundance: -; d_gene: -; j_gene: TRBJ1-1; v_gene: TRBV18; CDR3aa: CASSPGGEAFF; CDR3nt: TGTGCCAGCTCACCCGGAGGGGAAGCTTTCTTT
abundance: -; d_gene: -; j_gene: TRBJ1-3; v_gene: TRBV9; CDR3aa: CASSVVGSSGNTIYF; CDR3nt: TGTGCCAGCAGCGTAGTTGGGAGCTCTGGAAACACCATATATTTT
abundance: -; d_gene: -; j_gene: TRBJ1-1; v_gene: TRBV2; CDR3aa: CASSEDRVTEAFF; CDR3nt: TGTGCCAGCAGTGAAGACAGGGTCACTGAAGCTTTCTTT
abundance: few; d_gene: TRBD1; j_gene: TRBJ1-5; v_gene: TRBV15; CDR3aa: CATSRGGTGENQPQHF; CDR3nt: TGTGCCACCAGCAGAGGGGGGACAGGAGAAAATCAGCCCCAGCATTTT
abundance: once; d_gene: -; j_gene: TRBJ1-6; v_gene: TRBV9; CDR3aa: CASSVAGSGYNSPLHF; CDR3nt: TGTGCCAGCAGCGTAGCGGGCAGCGGGTATAATTCACCCCTCCACTTT
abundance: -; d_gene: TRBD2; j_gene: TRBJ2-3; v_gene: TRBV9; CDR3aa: CASSVVSGGGTQYF; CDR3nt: TGTGCCAGCAGCGTAGTCAGCGGGGGGGGTACGCAGTATTTT
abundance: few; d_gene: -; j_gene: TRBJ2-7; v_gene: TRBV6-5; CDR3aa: CASSDRWSEDEQYF; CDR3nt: TGTGCCAGCAGTGACAGGTGGAGTGAAGACGAGCAGTACTTC
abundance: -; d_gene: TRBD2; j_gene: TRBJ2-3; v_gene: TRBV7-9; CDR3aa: CASSFTSSGGGDTQYF; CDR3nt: TGTGCCAGCAGCTTCACATCTAGCGGGGGCGGGGATACGCAGTATTTT
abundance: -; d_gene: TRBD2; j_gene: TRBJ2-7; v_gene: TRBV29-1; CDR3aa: CSVGGTSLNEQYF; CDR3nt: TGCAGCGTTGGGGGGACTAGCTTGAACGAGCAGTACTTC
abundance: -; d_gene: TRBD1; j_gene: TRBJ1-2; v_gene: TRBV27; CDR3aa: CASKSGGPYGYTF; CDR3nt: TGTGCCAGCAAGTCAGGGGGACCCTATGGCTACACCTTC
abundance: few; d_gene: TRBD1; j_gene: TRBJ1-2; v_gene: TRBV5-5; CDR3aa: CASSLVPPGTANYGYTF; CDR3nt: TGTGCCAGCAGCTTGGTGCCCCCCGGGACAGCTAACTATGGCTACACCTTC
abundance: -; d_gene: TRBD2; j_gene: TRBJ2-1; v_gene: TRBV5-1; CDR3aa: CASSYPRGSGGTNSYNEQFF; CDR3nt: TGCGCCAGCTCCTACCCTCGGGGTAGCGGGGGGACTAACTCCTACAATGAGCAGTTCTTC
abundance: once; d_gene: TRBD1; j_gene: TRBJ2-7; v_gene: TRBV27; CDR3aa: CASSLGGLTGSSDEQYF; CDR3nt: TGTGCCAGCAGTTTAGGGGGTCTGACAGGGAGCTCGGACGAGCAGTACTTC
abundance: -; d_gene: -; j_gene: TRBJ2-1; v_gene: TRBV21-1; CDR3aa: CASSKGGSGGKSSYNEQFF; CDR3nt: TGTGCCAGCAGCAAAGGCGGTAGCGGGGGCAAGAGCTCCTACAATGAGCAGTTCTTC
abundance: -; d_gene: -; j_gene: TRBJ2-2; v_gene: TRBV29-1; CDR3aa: CSVRPANTGELFF; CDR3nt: TGCAGCGTGCGGCCGGCCAACACCGGGGAGCTGTTTTTT
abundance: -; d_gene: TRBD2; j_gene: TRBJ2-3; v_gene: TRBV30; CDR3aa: CAWESGGGTDTQYF; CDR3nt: TGTGCCTGGGAAAGCGGGGGGGGCACAGATACGCAGTATTTT
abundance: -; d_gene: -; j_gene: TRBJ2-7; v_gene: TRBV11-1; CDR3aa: CASSSYYEQYF; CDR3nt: TGTGCCAGCAGCTCCTATTACGAGCAGTACTTC
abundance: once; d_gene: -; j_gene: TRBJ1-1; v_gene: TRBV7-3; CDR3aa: CASSLIPELVWYEAFF; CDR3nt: TGTGCCAGCAGCTTAATTCCCGAGCTTGTATGGTATGAAGCTTTCTTT
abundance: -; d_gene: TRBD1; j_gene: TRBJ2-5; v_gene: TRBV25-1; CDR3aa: CASSTTGGGQETQYF; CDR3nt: TGTGCCAGCAGTACCACAGGGGGCGGCCAAGAGACCCAGTACTTC
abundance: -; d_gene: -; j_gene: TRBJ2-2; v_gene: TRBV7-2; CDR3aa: CASSRTGLVYGGELFF; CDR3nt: TGTGCCAGCAGCCGCACAGGGTTAGTTTACGGCGGGGAGCTGTTTTTT
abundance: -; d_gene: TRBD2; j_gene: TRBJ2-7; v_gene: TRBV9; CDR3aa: CASSVGGGGGYEQYF; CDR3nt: TGTGCCAGCAGCGTAGGGGGAGGCGGGGGCTACGAGCAGTACTTC
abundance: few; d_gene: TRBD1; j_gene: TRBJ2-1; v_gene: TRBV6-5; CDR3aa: CASTSRDRFNEQFF; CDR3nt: TGTGCCAGCACGTCCCGGGACAGGTTCAATGAGCAGTTCTTC
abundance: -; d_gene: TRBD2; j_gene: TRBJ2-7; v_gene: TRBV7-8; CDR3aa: CASSLRPGGRSYEQYF; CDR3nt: TGTGCCAGCAGCTTACGGCCGGGGGGACGATCCTACGAGCAGTACTTC